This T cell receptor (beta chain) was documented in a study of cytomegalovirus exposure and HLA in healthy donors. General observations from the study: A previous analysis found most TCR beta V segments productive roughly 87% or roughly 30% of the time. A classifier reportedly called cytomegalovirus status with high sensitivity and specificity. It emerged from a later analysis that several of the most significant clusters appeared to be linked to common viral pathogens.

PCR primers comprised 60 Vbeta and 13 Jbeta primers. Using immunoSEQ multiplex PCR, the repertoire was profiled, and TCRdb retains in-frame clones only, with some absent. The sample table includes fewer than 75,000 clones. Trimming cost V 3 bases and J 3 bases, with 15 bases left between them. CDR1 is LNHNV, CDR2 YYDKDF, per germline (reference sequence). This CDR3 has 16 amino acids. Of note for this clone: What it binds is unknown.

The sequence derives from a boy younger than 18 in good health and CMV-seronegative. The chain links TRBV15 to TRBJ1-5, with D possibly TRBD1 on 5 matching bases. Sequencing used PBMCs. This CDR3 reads CATSRGGQGPNQPQHF. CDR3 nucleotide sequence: TGTGCCACCAGCAGGGGAGGGCAGGGCCCCAATCAGCCCCAGCATTTT.